The present T cell receptor (beta chain) was sequenced within a study of cytomegalovirus exposure and HLA in healthy donors. Study outcomes and limitations: The investigators catalogued some 160 TCR beta chains as cytomegalovirus-associated. The authors considered a cluster of highly shared sequence variants likely to be a sequencing artifact. In a later analysis, productive TCRs from donors in an Asian-associated ancestry cluster reportedly carried fewer N-insertions than the cohort mean.

The CDR3 is made up of 14 amino acids. CDR1 and CDR2 from the germline V gene are SGDLS and YYNGEE. Trimming pared 0 bases from V and 7 bases from J, leaving 11 bases between. Comment on this clone: Its antigen is still unknown.

Amplification used 60 Vbeta primers and 13 Jbeta primers. The repertoire was sequenced with immunoSEQ multiplex PCR; TCRdb's copy has only in-frame clones and lacks some. The data show around 120,000 clones, roughly three quarters seen once. This receptor was taken from a woman aged 40-49 years in good health and CMV-seronegative. Sequencing was carried out using PBMCs. The chain uses TRBV9 and TRBJ2-1; D remains unclear. Here the CDR3 reads CASSVVDRLNEQFF. The CDR3 nucleotides read TGTGCCAGCAGCGTAGTCGATAGATTGAATGAGCAGTTCTTC.